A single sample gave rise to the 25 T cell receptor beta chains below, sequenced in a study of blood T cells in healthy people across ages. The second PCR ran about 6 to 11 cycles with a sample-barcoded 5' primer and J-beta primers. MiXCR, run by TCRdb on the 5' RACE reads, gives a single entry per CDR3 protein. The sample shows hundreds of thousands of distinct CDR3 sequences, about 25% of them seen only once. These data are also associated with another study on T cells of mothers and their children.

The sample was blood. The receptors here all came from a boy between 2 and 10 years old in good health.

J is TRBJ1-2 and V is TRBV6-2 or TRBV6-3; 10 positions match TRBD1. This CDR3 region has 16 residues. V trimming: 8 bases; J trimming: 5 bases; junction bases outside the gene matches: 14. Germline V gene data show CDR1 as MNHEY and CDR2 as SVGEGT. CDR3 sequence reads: CASRLLNRQGAYGYTF. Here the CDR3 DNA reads TGTGCCAGCCGGCTCCTTAATCGACAGGGGGCTTATGGCTACACCTTC.

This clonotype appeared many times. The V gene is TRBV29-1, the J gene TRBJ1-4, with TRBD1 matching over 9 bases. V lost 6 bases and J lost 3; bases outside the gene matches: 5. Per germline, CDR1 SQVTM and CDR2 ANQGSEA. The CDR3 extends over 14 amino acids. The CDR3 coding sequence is TGCAGCGTGGGACAGGGAGGACCTAATGAAAAACTGTTTTTT. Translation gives CSVGQGGPNEKLFF.

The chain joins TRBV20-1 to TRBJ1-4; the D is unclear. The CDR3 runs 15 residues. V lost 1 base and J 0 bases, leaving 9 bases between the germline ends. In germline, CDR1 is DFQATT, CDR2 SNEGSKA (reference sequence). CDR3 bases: TGCAGTGCTAGAGTGACACAATCAACTAATGAAAAACTGTTTTTT. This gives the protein CSARVTQSTNEKLFF.

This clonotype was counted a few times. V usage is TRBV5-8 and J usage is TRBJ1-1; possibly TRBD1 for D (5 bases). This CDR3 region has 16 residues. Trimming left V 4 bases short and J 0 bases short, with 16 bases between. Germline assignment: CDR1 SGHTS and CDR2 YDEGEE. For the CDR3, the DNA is TGTGCCAGCAGCCCCGGGCGTGGGACCGTGAACACTGAAGCTTTCTTT. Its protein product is CASSPGRGTVNTEAFF.

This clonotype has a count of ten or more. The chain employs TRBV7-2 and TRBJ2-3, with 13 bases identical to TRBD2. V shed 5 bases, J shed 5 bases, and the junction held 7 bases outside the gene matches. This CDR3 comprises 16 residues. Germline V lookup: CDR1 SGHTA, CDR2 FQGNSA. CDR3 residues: CASSQGTSGAGDTQYF. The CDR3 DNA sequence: TGTGCCAGCAGCCAAGGGACTAGCGGGGCTGGAGATACGCAGTATTTT.

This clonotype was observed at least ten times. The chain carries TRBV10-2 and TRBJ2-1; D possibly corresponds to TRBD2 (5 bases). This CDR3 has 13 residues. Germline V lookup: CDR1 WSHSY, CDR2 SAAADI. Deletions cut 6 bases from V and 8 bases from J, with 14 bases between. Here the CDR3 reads CASSPGTFDEQFF. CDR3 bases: TGCGCCAGCAGCCCGGGAACCTTCGATGAGCAGTTCTTC.

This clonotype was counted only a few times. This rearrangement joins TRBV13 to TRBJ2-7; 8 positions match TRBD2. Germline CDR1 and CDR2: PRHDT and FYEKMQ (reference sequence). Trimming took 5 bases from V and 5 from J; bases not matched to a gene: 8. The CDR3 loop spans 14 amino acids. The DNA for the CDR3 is TGTGCCAGCAGCCCTACCGGGAGGGTAAACGAGCAGTACTTC. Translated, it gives CASSPTGRVNEQYF.

In DNA form, the CDR3 reads TGTGCCAGCAGTTGGGGACTCGAAGAGACCCAGTACTTC. It is translated as CASSWGLEETQYF. The genes are TRBV6-2 or TRBV6-3 and TRBJ2-5; D may be TRBD2 (6 bases). This CDR3 is 13 amino acids long. V lost 4 bases and J 3 bases, leaving 9 bases between the germline ends. From germline, CDR1 is MNHEY and CDR2 SVGEGT.

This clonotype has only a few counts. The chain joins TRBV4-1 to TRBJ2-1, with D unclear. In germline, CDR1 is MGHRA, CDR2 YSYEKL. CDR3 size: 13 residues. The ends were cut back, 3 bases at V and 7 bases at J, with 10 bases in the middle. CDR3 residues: CASSQAYSNEQFF. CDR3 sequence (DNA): TGCGCCAGCAGCCAGGCCTACTCGAATGAGCAGTTCTTC.

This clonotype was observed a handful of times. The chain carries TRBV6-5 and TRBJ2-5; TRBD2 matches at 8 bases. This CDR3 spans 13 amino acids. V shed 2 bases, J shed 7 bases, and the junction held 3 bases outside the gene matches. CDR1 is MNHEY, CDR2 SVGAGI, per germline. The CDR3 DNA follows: TGTGCCAGCAGTTACAATCGGGAGGGGACCCAGTACTTC. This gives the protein CASSYNREGTQYF.

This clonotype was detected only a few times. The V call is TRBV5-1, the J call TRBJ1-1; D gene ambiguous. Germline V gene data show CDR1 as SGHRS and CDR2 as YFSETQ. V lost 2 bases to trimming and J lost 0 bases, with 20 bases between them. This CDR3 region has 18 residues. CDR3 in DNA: TGCGCCAGCAGCTTCCGGTGGGCAGGCCCCTTAATGAACACTGAAGCTTTCTTT. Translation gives CASSFRWAGPLMNTEAFF.

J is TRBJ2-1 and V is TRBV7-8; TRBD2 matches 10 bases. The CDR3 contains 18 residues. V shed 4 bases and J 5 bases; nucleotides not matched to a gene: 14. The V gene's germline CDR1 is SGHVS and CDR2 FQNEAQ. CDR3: CASSSPKESSGGNNEQFF. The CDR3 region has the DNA TGTGCCAGCAGCTCCCCAAAGGAATCTAGCGGGGGTAACAATGAGCAGTTCTTC.

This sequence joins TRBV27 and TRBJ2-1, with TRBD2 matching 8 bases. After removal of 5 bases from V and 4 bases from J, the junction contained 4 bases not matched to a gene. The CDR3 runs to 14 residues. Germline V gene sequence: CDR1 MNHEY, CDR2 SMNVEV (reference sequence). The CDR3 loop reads CASSLTSAYNEQFF. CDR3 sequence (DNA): TGTGCCAGCAGTCTGACTAGCGCTTACAATGAGCAGTTCTTC.

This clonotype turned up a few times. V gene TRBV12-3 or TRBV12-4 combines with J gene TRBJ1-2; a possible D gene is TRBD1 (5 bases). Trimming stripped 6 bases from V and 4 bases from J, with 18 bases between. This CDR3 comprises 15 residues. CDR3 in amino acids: CASSTRGDGFYGYTF. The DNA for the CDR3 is TGTGCCAGCAGCACGCGGGGGGATGGCTTCTATGGCTACACCTTC.

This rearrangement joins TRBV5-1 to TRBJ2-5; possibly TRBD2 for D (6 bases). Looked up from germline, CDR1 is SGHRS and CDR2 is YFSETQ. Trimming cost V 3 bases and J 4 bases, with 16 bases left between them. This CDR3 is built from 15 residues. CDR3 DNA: TGCGCCAGCAGCTGGGACCGACGGGGGTCAGAGACCCAGTACTTC. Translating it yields CASSWDRRGSETQYF.

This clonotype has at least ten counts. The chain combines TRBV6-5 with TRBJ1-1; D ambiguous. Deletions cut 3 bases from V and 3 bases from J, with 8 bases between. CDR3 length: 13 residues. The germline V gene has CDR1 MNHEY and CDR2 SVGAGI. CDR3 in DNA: TGTGCCAGCAGTTATTCGGGCTACACTGAAGCTTTCTTT. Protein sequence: CASSYSGYTEAFF.

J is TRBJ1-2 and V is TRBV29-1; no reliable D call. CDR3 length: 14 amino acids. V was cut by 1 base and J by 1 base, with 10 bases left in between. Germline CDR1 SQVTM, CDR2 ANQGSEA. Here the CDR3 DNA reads TGCAGCGTTGAAGTAAACGGGAATAACTATGGCTACACCTTC. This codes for CSVEVNGNNYGYTF.

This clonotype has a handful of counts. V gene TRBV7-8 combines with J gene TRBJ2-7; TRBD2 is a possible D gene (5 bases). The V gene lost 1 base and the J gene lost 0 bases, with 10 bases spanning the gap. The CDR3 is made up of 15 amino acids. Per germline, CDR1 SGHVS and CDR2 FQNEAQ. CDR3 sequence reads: CASSLGLGSSYEQYF. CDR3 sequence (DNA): TGTGCCAGCAGCTTAGGGTTGGGGAGCTCCTACGAGCAGTACTTC.

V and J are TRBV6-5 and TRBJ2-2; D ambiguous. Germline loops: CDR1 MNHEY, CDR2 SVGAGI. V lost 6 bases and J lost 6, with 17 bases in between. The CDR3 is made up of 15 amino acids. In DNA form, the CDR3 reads TGTGCCAGCAGGTGGACGGATTTGGTTCCCGGGGAGCTGTTTTTT. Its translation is CASRWTDLVPGELFF.

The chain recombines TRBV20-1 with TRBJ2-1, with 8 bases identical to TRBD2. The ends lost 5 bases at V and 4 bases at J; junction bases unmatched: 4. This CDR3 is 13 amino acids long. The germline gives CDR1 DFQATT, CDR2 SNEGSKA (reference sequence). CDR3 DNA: TGCAGTGCTCTTAGCGGGGCTTACAATGAGCAGTTCTTC. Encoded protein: CSALSGAYNEQFF.

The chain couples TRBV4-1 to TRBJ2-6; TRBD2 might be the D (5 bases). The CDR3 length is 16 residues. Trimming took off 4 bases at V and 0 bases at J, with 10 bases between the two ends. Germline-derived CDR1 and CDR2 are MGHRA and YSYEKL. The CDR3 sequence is CASSPGVSSGANVLTF. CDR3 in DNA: TGCGCCAGCAGCCCCGGGGTTAGCTCTGGGGCCAACGTCCTGACTTTC.

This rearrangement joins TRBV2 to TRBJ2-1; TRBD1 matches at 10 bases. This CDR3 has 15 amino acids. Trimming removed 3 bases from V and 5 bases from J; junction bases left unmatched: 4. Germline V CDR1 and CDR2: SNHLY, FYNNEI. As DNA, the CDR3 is TGTGCCAGCAGTGACCGGACAGGGGGGAACAATGAGCAGTTCTTC. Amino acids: CASSDRTGGNNEQFF.

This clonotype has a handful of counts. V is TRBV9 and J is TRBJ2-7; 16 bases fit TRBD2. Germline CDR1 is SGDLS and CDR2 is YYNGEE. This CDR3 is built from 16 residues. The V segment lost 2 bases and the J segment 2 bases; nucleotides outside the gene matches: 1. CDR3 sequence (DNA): TGTGCCAGCAGCGTGGGACTAGCGGGGGGGGCCTACGAGCAGTACTTC. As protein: CASSVGLAGGAYEQYF.

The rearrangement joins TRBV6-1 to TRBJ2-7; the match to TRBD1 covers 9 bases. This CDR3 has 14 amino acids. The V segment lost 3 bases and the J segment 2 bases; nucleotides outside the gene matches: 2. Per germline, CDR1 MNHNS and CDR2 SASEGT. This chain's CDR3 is CASSEGQGAYEQYF. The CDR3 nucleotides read TGTGCCAGCAGTGAGGGACAGGGAGCCTACGAGCAGTACTTC.

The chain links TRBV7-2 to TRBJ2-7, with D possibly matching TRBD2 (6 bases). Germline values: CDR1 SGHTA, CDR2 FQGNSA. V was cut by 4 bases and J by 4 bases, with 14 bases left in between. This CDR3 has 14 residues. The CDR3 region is CASSWGTSQYEQYF. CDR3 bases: TGTGCCAGCAGCTGGGGGACTTCGCAGTACGAGCAGTACTTC.